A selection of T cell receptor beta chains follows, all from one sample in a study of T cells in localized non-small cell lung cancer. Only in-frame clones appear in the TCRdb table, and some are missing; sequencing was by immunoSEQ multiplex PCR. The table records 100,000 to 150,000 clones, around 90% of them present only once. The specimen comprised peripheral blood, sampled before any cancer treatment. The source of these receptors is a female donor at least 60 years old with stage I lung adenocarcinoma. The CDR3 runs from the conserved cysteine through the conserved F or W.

CDR3aa: CASSVEPFRNTEAFF
v_gene: TRBV9
j_gene: TRBJ1-1

CDR3aa: CASSPGPGPISYEQYF
v_gene: TRBV28
j_gene: TRBJ2-7

CDR3aa: CASNFQGAGVGETQYF
v_gene: TRBV5-1
j_gene: TRBJ2-5

CDR3aa: CASSQWEQSAYNEQFF
v_gene: TRBV7-9
j_gene: TRBJ2-1

CDR3aa: CAWDDPNYGYTF
v_gene: TRBV30
j_gene: TRBJ1-2

CDR3aa: CASSLGGAPPGELFF
v_gene: TRBV5-1
j_gene: TRBJ2-2

CDR3aa: CASSVAVASSYEQYF
v_gene: TRBV9
j_gene: TRBJ2-7

CDR3aa: CAWSSSGVREQFF
v_gene: TRBV30
j_gene: TRBJ2-1

CDR3aa: CASSLGTSAGELFF
v_gene: TRBV5-1
j_gene: TRBJ2-2

CDR3aa: CATRGDTDTQYF
v_gene: TRBV19
j_gene: TRBJ2-3

CDR3aa: CAISDSTVQYNEQFF
v_gene: TRBV10-3
j_gene: TRBJ2-1

CDR3aa: CASAGTTYDYEQYF
v_gene: TRBV7-8
j_gene: TRBJ2-7

CDR3aa: CATSRGQGYGKLFF
v_gene: TRBV15
j_gene: TRBJ1-4

CDR3aa: CASSFSTGYYQPQHF
v_gene: TRBV7-9
j_gene: TRBJ1-5

CDR3aa: CASSTSNLAGGYNEQFF
v_gene: TRBV18
j_gene: TRBJ2-1

CDR3aa: CASSGTTSYNEQFF
v_gene: TRBV2
j_gene: TRBJ2-1

CDR3aa: CASHETVSYEQYF
v_gene: TRBV2
j_gene: TRBJ2-7

CDR3aa: CASSTVYEDEKLFF
v_gene: TRBV14
j_gene: TRBJ1-4

CDR3aa: CATSRTSGGGYGYTF
v_gene: TRBV15
j_gene: TRBJ1-2

CDR3aa: CSVGKVGRETQYF
v_gene: TRBV29-1
j_gene: TRBJ2-5

CDR3aa: CASSRWGVMELNQPQHF
v_gene: TRBV19
j_gene: TRBJ1-5

CDR3aa: CASSPWTGGQTEAFF
v_gene: TRBV18
j_gene: TRBJ1-1

CDR3aa: CASSGLAGSSYNEQFF
v_gene: TRBV9
j_gene: TRBJ2-1

CDR3aa: CASSRGQGITGELFF
v_gene: TRBV6-5
j_gene: TRBJ2-2

CDR3aa: CATGRGEQYF
v_gene: TRBV28
j_gene: TRBJ2-7

CDR3aa: CASRPLFSGNTIYF
v_gene: TRBV19
j_gene: TRBJ1-3

CDR3aa: CASSPPGRGNQPQHF
v_gene: TRBV6-5
j_gene: TRBJ1-5

CDR3aa: CSVVPVGATNEKLFF
v_gene: TRBV29-1
j_gene: TRBJ1-4

CDR3aa: CSVRQGSSNYGYTF
v_gene: TRBV29-1
j_gene: TRBJ1-2

CDR3aa: CASRAFGFPEAFF
v_gene: TRBV4-1
j_gene: TRBJ1-1

CDR3aa: CTADTVYRREGWEPQHF
v_gene: TRBV23-1
j_gene: TRBJ1-5

CDR3aa: CASSQRGTSGIGNEQFF
v_gene: TRBV4-2
j_gene: TRBJ2-1

CDR3aa: CASSRGQGSEQYF
v_gene: TRBV7-9
j_gene: TRBJ2-7

CDR3aa: CAWSSGGGNQPQHF
v_gene: TRBV30
j_gene: TRBJ1-5

CDR3aa: CASSENPSGRINEQFF
v_gene: TRBV6-1
j_gene: TRBJ2-1

CDR3aa: CASTGTGALQTNEKLFF
v_gene: TRBV18
j_gene: TRBJ1-4

CDR3aa: CASSDGLAAPNEQFF
v_gene: TRBV5-6
j_gene: TRBJ2-1

CDR3aa: CAWSGPGSTEAFF
v_gene: TRBV30
j_gene: TRBJ1-1

CDR3aa: CASAGDTGELFF
v_gene: TRBV10-1
j_gene: TRBJ2-2

CDR3aa: CASSPGPIQYF
v_gene: TRBV18
j_gene: TRBJ2-4

CDR3aa: CAISAEGGEAFF
v_gene: TRBV10-3
j_gene: TRBJ1-1

CDR3aa: CASSIGTKGYEQYF
v_gene: TRBV19
j_gene: TRBJ2-7

CDR3aa: CSVALLAGYNEQFF
v_gene: TRBV29-1
j_gene: TRBJ2-1

CDR3aa: CASSEGYEQYF
v_gene: TRBV5-1
j_gene: TRBJ2-7

CDR3aa: CASSPPGQRNSPLHF
v_gene: TRBV7-9
j_gene: TRBJ1-6

CDR3aa: CAWKGTSGRRTDTQYF
v_gene: TRBV30
j_gene: TRBJ2-3

CDR3aa: CASGHLGQGADEQYF
v_gene: TRBV28
j_gene: TRBJ2-7

CDR3aa: CASSEYFLQGGSTEAFF
v_gene: TRBV25-1
j_gene: TRBJ1-1